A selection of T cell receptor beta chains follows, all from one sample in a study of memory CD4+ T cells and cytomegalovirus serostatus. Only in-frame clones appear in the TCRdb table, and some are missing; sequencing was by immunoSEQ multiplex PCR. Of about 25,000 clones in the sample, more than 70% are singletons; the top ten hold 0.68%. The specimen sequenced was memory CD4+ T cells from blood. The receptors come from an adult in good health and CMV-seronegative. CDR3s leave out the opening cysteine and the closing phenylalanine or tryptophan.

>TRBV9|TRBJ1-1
ASSAGGGRDTEAF
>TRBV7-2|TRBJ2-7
ASSLWPRGEQY
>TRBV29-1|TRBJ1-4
SVAGGAEKLF
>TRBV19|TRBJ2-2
ASSMISGVSGELF
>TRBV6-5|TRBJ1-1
ASSYWTNTEAF
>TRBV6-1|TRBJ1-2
ASNAGYGYT
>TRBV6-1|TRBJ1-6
ASSEHPGTGSPLH
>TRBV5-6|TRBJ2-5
ASSSGQGAFGETQY
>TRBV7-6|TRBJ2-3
ASSLVDGGSTSTDTQY
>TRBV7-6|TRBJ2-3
ASSLRGGETDTQY
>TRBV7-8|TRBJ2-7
ASSYHYEQY
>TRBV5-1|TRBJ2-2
ASSLHRTGELF
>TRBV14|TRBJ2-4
ASSLRGTRGNIQY
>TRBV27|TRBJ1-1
ASSFSVNTEAF
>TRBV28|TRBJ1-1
ASSLVLNTEAF
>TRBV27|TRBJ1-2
ASSWSGGDGDGYT
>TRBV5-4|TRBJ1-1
ASRSKGGEEAF
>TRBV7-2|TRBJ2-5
ASSTHGGLKEETQY
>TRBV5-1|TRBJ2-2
ASSLSPLTANTGELF
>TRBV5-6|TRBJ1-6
ASRHNNSPLH
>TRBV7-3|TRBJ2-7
ASSLARRSQDRTDPYEQY
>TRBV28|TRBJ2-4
ASSIRTSGGYLAKNIQY
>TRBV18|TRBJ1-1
ASSPRLNTEAF
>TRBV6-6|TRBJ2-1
ASSKLAGAGNEQF
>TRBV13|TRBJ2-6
ASSLRSGANVLT
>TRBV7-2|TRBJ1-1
ASSFGRASTEAF
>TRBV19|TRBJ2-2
ASRRGAATNTGELF
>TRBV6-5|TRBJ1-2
ASSSGAHYGYT
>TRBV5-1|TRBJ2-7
ASSSSGTGTYEQY
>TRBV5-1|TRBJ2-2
ASSWPGAANTGELF
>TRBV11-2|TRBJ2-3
ASSLSGGATDTQY
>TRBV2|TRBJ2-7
ASSPQQVPYEQY
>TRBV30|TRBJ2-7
AWSAGADRYSYEQY
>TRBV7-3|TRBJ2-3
ASSSAGSRADTQY
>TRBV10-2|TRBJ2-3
ASRTSGGSQTQY
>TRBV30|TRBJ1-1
AWSARVNTEAF
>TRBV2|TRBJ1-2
ASSGQGGGYT
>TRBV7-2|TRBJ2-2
ASSRGPANTGELF
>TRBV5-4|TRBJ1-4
ASSEKQGTNEKLF
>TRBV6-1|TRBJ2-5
ASMGRRGSRETQY
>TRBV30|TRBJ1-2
AWSLGQGYGYT
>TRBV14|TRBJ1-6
ASSRDRGNSPLH
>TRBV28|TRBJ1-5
ASGGSNQPQH
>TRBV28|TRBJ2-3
ASSLLAGGRERQY
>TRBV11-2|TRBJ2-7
ASSGRDLSSYEQY
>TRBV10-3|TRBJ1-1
AISESNGRRAF
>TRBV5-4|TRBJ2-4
ASSLSDDPKNIQY
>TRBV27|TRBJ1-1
ASSFWPIREAVKIEAF
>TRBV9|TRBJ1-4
ASSVGVTNEKLF